These T cell receptor beta chains were read from a single sample in a study of blood T cell repertoires in COVID-19. TCRdb's table, derived via immunoSEQ multiplex PCR, lists solely in-frame clones and lacks some. The data hold more than 100,000 clones, with around 86% observed a single time. Sequencing was performed on peripheral blood. The origin of the receptors is a woman between 65 and 79 years old with acute or convalescent COVID-19. CDR3s include the opening cysteine and the closing phenylalanine or tryptophan. D genes are given only for firm matches. Some rows have no size entry. The others give once, few or many, or a class for an expanded clone.

CDR3nt | CDR3aa | j_gene | d_gene | abundance | v_gene
TGCGCCAGCAGCTTGGGGGGCAGCACATATAATTCACCCCTCCACTTT | CASSLGGSTYNSPLHF | TRBJ1-6 | . | . | TRBV5-1
TGTGCCAGCAGCCTACCGGGACAGGGAGCTTTCTTT | CASSLPGQGAFF | TRBJ1-1 | TRBD1 | . | TRBV11-2
TGTGCCAGCAGTTTAACTGATGCAACCTATGGCTACACCTTC | CASSLTDATYGYTF | TRBJ1-2 | . | . | TRBV28
TGTGCCAGTAGTTCGGGCGGACTAAGTGGCTACACCTTC | CASSSGGLSGYTF | TRBJ1-2 | . | . | TRBV19
TGTGCCAGCAGCGGAACTAGCGGGGGGCCTTCGGGGGCAGAGACCCAGTACTTC | CASSGTSGGPSGAETQYF | TRBJ2-5 | TRBD2 | . | TRBV9
TGTGCCAGTAGACCTTTGGAGGGGAGCAATCAGCCCCAGCATTTT | CASRPLEGSNQPQHF | TRBJ1-5 | . | . | TRBV19
TGTGCCAGCAGCCCGACAGGGGGCGGCTATGGCTACACCTTC | CASSPTGGGYGYTF | TRBJ1-2 | TRBD1 | . | TRBV5-6
TGTGCCAGCAGCCCGGGACAGGGGGTCTCCTACGAGCAGTACTTC | CASSPGQGVSYEQYF | TRBJ2-7 | TRBD1 | . | TRBV7-9
TGTGCCAGCAGCCTCCAGGGCGACACTGAAGCTTTCTTT | CASSLQGDTEAFF | TRBJ1-1 | . | . | TRBV14
TGCGCCAGCAGCTTGGGTCTTGGGCAGGCCGCCTACGAGCAGTACTTC | CASSLGLGQAAYEQYF | TRBJ2-7 | . | . | TRBV5-1
TGCGCCAGCAGAGAACAAACTAATGAAAAACTGTTTTTT | CASREQTNEKLFF | TRBJ1-4 | . | . | TRBV10-2
TGTGCCAGCAGGGAGCCGGGACAGGGGCTCTCCTACGAGCAGTACTTC | CASREPGQGLSYEQYF | TRBJ2-7 | TRBD1 | . | TRBV28
TGTGCCAGTAGTTCGACAGGGAACACTGAAGCTTTCTTT | CASSSTGNTEAFF | TRBJ1-1 | . | . | TRBV19
TGTGCCAGCAGCAAACCCGAGGGGACACTGATAGCCAAAAACATTCAGTACTTC | CASSKPEGTLIAKNIQYF | TRBJ2-4 | . | . | TRBV11-3
TGCAGTGCTAGTGATACAGGTACCGCGAACACCGGGGAGCTGTTTTTT | CSASDTGTANTGELFF | TRBJ2-2 | . | . | TRBV20-1
TGTGCCAGCAGCTTTGGGGCACGCGGTAGGGATGGCTACACCTTC | CASSFGARGRDGYTF | TRBJ1-2 | . | . | TRBV5-8
TGCGCCAGCAGCTTGGGGACGGACTTAAATGAGCAGTTCTTC | CASSLGTDLNEQFF | TRBJ2-1 | . | once | TRBV5-1
TGTGCCAGCAGCTTTCAGGGAACAGATACGCAGTATTTT | CASSFQGTDTQYF | TRBJ2-3 | . | . | TRBV13
TGTGCCACCCGCCGAAGCCGGGACAGGGGTGAAAAACTGTTTTTT | CATRRSRDRGEKLFF | TRBJ1-4 | TRBD1 | . | TRBV15
TGTGCCAGCAGTTACTCGCCCACCGGCAATGAGCAGTTCTTC | CASSYSPTGNEQFF | TRBJ2-1 | . | . | TRBV6-5
TGTGCCACCAGCAGACAGGATTTTTTGAACACTGAAGCTTTCTTT | CATSRQDFLNTEAFF | TRBJ1-1 | . | once | TRBV15
TGTGCCTGGACCCCTGCCGGGGGTCGCCTCTCCTACGAGCAGTACTTC | CAWTPAGGRLSYEQYF | TRBJ2-7 | . | . | TRBV30
TGTGCCAGCAGCTTACAATTCGGGACAGGACTCTTCAATCAGCCCCAGCATTTT | CASSLQFGTGLFNQPQHF | TRBJ1-5 | TRBD1 | . | TRBV7-2
TGTGCCAGCAGCCCGCGTCCGAACACCGGGGAGCTGTTTTTT | CASSPRPNTGELFF | TRBJ2-2 | . | . | TRBV4-2
TGTGCCAACACCGGGACAGGGGGCGCCTGGGTAGGTGAAAAACTGTTTTTT | CANTGTGGAWVGEKLFF | TRBJ1-4 | TRBD1 | . | TRBV28
TGCGCCAGCAGCTTGTCCGCCGCGGTACCCGGGGAGCTGTTTTTT | CASSLSAAVPGELFF | TRBJ2-2 | . | . | TRBV5-1
TGTGCCAGCAGCGCCCAGGACAGGGCCTGTGGGGCCAACGTCCTGACTTTC | CASSAQDRACGANVLTF | TRBJ2-6 | . | once | TRBV21-1
TGTGCCAGTCGACAGAGCAATCAGCCCCAGCATTTT | CASRQSNQPQHF | TRBJ1-5 | . | . | TRBV28
TGTGCCGGATTGATACAGGGGAGGAATGAGCAGTTCTTC | CAGLIQGRNEQFF | TRBJ2-1 | . | . | TRBV7-9
TGTGCCAGCAGTCTCCCCCGGGCCATCGCGGGAGGTCAGCCCCAGCATTTT | CASSLPRAIAGGQPQHF | TRBJ1-5 | . | . | TRBV28
TGTGCCAGCAGCTTGGGCTCGGGGCAGCCCCAGCATTTT | CASSLGSGQPQHF | TRBJ1-5 | . | . | TRBV5-6
TGCGCCAGCAGTGAAGGGGCCAACTACGAGCAGTACTTC | CASSEGANYEQYF | TRBJ2-7 | . | . | TRBV10-1
TGTGCCAGTACCTCGGTCGGTCAGCCCCAGCATTTT | CASTSVGQPQHF | TRBJ1-5 | . | . | TRBV19
TGTGCCAGTAGTATCCAAGGTAGCGGGGGTGGCTACACCTTC | CASSIQGSGGGYTF | TRBJ1-2 | . | . | TRBV19
TGCGCCAGCAGCCAGTTCACAGGGGAGCCCCAGCATTTT | CASSQFTGEPQHF | TRBJ1-5 | TRBD1 | many | TRBV4-1
TGTGCCAGTAGTATTGACTTTTACAATGAGCAGTTCTTC | CASSIDFYNEQFF | TRBJ2-1 | . | once | TRBV19
TGCGCCAGCAGCTTGGGGACAGGAGGTCCCCTTGCTGGAAACACCATATATTTT | CASSLGTGGPLAGNTIYF | TRBJ1-3 | TRBD1 | . | TRBV5-1
TGTGCCAGCTCACAAGGAGCGGGGGGTACAGATACGCAGTATTTT | CASSQGAGGTDTQYF | TRBJ2-3 | TRBD2 | . | TRBV18
TGTGCCAGCAGTTTCGGAGGGGGCATCTACGAGCAGTACTTC | CASSFGGGIYEQYF | TRBJ2-7 | . | . | TRBV28
TGTGCCAGTAGCCCTACTGGGACAGGGGTATCACCCCTCCACTTT | CASSPTGTGVSPLHF | TRBJ1-6 | TRBD1 | . | TRBV19
TGTGCCAGCAGCCAAGACAGGGGGACGTACAATGAGCAGTTCTTC | CASSQDRGTYNEQFF | TRBJ2-1 | TRBD1 | . | TRBV3-1/TRBV3-2
TGTGCCAGCAGCTCGTGGACACTTGGCTACACCTTC | CASSSWTLGYTF | TRBJ1-2 | . | once | TRBV9
TGTGCCACTCTCCCCGGAGGGAGTAATCGGAAAGCTTTCTTT | CATLPGGSNRKAFF | TRBJ1-1 | . | once | TRBV19
TGTGCCAGCAGCTCGAAACAGGGCTGGACTGAGACCCAGTACTTC | CASSSKQGWTETQYF | TRBJ2-5 | . | . | TRBV5-6
TGTGCCAGCCGGCAGGCCGATGGAGGAGCTTTCTTT | CASRQADGGAFF | TRBJ1-1 | . | . | TRBV6-5
TGTGCCAGTAGTCCCCGCCAGTTGCCGGAGCAGTACTTC | CASSPRQLPEQYF | TRBJ2-7 | . | . | TRBV19
TGTGCCAGCAGAAGGGACAGCTACTATGAAGCTTTCTTT | CASRRDSYYEAFF | TRBJ1-1 | TRBD1 | . | TRBV28
TGTGCCAGCAGCTCCCCGAGACCCGAGCGGGACACTGAAGCTTTCTTT | CASSSPRPERDTEAFF | TRBJ1-1 | . | . | TRBV11-3
TGTGCCAGCAGTGATGGGACAGGGGGCGGGGAGCTGTTTTTT | CASSDGTGGGELFF | TRBJ2-2 | TRBD1 | . | TRBV2
TGTGCCAGCAGTTTGACACAGGGGGCGGCCCAAGAGACCCAGTACTTC | CASSLTQGAAQETQYF | TRBJ2-5 | TRBD1 | . | TRBV28